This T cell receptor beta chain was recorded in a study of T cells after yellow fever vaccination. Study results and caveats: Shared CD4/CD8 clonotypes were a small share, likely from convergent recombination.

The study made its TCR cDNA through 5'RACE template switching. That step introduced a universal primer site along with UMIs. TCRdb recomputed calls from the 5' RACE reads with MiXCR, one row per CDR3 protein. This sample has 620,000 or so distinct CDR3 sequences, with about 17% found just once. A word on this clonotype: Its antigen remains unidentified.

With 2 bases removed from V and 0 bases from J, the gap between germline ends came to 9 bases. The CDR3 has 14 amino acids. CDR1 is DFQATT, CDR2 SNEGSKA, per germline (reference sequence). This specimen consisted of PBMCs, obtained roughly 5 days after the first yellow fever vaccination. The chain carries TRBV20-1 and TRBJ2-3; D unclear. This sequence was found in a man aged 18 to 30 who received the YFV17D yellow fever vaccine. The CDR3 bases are TGCAGTGCTAGACAGCTATCTAGCACAGATACGCAGTATTTT. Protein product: CSARQLSSTDTQYF.